The sequence of this TCR beta chain was determined in a study of shared clonotypes between healthy human individuals. As for the study in general: Each donor's CD4 naive and CD4 memory cells filled three plates apiece, CD8 naive two, and CD8 memory one.

The naive CD8 population came from CD45RO-negative cells selected for CCR7, without terminally differentiated effector memory CD45RA+ cells. Data came from immunoSEQ multiplex PCR; TCRdb stores just in-frame clones and leaves some out. Of some 2 million clones listed, about 94% were seen once; the top ten hold approximately 1.2%. The origin of this receptor is a man younger than 35 in good health. The sample comprised naive CD8+ T cells sorted from blood.

The CDR3 loop reads CASSQVDRVGGYTF. CDR3 nucleotides: TGCGCCAGCAGCCAAGTAGACAGGGTTGGTGGCTACACCTTC. V usage is TRBV4-1 and J usage is TRBJ1-2; 7 positions match TRBD1. The CDR3 has 14 amino acids. Looked up from germline, CDR1 is MGHRA and CDR2 is YSYEKL. J gave up 7 bases and V 1 base, and 6 bases lay outside the gene matches.